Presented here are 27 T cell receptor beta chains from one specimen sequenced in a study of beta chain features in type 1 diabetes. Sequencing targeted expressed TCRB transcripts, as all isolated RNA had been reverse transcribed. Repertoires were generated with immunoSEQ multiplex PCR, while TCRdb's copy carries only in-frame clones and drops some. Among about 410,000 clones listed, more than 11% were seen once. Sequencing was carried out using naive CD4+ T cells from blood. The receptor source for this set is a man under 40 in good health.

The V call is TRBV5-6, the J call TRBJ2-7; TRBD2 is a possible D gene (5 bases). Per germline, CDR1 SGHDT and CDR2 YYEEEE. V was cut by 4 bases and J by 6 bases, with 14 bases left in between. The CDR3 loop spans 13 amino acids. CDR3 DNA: TGTGCCAGCAGCGCCGGGGTTGGCGTCGAGCAGTACTTC. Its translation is CASSAGVGVEQYF.

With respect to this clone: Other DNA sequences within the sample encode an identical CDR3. The CDR3: CAWSVGVNTEAFF. The DNA for the CDR3 is TGTGCCTGGAGTGTAGGGGTGAACACTGAAGCTTTCTTT. The chain recombines TRBV30 with TRBJ1-1, with D perhaps TRBD1 (5 bases). The V gene's germline CDR1 is GTSNPN and CDR2 SVGIG (reference sequence). V lost 0 bases and J lost 0, with 5 bases in between. The CDR3 has 13 residues.

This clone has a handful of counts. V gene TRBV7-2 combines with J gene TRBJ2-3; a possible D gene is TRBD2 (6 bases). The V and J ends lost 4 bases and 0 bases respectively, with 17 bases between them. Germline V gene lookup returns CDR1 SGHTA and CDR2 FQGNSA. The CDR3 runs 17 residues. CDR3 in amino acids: CASSSLPAGISTDTQYF. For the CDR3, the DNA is TGTGCCAGCAGCTCCCTTCCGGCGGGAATTAGCACAGATACGCAGTATTTT.

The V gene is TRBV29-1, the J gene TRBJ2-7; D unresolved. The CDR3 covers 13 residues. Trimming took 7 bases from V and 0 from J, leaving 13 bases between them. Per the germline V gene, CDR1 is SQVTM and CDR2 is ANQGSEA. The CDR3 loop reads CSARLSSSYEQYF. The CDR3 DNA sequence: TGCAGCGCCCGACTGTCGAGCTCCTACGAGCAGTACTTC.

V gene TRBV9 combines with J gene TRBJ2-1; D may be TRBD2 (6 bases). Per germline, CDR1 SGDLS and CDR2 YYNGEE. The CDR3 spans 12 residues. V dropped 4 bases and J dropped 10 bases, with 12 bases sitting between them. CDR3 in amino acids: CASSLDREEQFF. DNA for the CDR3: TGTGCCAGCAGCCTAGATCGGGAGGAGCAGTTCTTC.

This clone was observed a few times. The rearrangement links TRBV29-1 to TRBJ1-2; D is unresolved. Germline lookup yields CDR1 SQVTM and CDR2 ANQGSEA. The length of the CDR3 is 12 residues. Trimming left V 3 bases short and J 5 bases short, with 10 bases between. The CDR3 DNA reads TGCAGCGTTGAGGGAAGAATTTATGGCTACACCTTC. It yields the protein CSVEGRIYGYTF.

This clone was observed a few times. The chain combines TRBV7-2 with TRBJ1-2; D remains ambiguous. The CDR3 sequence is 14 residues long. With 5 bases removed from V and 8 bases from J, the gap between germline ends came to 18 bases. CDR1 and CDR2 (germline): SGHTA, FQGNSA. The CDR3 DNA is TGTGCCAGCAGCCAAGGACCTGCGTCAAAAGGCTACACCTTC. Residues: CASSQGPASKGYTF.

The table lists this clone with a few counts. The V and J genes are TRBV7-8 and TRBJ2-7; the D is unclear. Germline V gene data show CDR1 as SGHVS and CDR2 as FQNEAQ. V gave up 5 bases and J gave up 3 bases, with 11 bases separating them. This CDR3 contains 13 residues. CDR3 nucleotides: TGTGCCAGCAGCCACGAATGGAACTACGAGCAGTACTTC. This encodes CASSHEWNYEQYF.

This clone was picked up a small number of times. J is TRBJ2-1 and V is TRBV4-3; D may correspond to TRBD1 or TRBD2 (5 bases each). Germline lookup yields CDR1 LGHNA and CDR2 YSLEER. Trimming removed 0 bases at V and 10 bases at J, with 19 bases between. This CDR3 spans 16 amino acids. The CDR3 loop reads CASSQDLVGPSGEQFF. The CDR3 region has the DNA TGCGCCAGCAGCCAAGATCTGGTGGGACCATCCGGGGAGCAGTTCTTC.

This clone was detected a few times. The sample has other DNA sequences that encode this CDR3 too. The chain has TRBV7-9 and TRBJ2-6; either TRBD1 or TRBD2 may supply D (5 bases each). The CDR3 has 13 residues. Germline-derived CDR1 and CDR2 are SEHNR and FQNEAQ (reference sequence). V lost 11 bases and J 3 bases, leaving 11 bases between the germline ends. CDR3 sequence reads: CAGQGGGANVLTF. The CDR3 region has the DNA TGTGCCGGACAAGGAGGTGGGGCCAACGTCCTGACTTTC.

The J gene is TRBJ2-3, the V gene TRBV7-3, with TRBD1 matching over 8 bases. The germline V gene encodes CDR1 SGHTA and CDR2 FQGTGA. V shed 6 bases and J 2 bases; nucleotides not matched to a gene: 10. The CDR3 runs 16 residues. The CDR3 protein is CASSPQGTGYTDTQYF. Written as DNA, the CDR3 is TGTGCCAGCAGTCCACAAGGGACAGGATACACAGATACGCAGTATTTT.

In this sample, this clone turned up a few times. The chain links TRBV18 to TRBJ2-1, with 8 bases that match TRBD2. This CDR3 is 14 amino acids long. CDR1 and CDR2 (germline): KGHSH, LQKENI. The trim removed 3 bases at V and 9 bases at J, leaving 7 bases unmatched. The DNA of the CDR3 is TGTGCCAGCTCACCGGGACTAGGGTCCGGTGAGCAGTTCTTC. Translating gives CASSPGLGSGEQFF.

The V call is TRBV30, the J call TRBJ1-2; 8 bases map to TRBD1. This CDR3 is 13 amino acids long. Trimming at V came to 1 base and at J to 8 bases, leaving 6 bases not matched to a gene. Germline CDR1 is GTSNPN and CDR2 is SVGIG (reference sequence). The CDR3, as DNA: TGTGCCTGGAGTGCAGGGGGCGCGGTCGGCTACACCTTC. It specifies CAWSAGGAVGYTF.

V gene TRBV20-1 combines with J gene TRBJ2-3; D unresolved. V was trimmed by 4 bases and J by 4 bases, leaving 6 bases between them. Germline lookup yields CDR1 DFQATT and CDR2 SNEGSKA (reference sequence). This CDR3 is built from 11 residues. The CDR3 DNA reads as TGCAGTGCTAAGAGCTCAGATACGCAGTATTTT. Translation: CSAKSSDTQYF.

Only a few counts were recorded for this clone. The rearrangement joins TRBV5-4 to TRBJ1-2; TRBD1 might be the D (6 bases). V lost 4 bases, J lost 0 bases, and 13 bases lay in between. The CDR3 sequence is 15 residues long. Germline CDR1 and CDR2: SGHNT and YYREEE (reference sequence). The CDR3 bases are TGTGCCAGCAGCCCTCCCGGGACAACTAACTATGGCTACACCTTC. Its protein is CASSPPGTTNYGYTF.

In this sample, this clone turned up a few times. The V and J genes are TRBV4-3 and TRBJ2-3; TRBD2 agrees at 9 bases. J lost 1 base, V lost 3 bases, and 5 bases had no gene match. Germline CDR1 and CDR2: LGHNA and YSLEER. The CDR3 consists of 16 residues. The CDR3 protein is CASSQARTSGTDTQYF. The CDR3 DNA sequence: TGCGCCAGCAGCCAGGCGCGGACTAGCGGCACAGATACGCAGTATTTT.

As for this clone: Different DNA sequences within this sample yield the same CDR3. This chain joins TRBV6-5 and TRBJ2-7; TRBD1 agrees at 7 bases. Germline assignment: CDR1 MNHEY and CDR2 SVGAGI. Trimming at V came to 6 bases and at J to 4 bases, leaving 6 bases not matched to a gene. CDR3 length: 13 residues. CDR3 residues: CASSRQGTYEQYV. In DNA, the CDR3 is TGTGCCAGCAGCCGACAGGGAACGTACGAGCAGTACGTC.

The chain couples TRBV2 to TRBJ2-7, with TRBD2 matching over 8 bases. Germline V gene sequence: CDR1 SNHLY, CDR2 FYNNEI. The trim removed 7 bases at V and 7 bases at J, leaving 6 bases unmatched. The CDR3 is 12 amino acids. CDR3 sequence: CASTGGPGEQYV. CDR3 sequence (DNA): TGTGCCAGCACGGGAGGGCCGGGTGAGCAGTACGTC.

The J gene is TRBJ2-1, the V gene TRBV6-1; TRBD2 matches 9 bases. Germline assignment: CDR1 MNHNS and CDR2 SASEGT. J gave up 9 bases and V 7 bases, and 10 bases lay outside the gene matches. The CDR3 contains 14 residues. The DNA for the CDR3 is TGTGCCAGCACTCAGGCGGGAGGGCCGGCTGAGCAGTTCTTC. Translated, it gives CASTQAGGPAEQFF.

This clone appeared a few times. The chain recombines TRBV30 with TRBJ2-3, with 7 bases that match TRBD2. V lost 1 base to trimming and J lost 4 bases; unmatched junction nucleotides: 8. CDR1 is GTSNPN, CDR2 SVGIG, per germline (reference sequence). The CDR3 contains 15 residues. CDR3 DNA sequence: TGTGCCTGGAGTGGGGGGGACTACACCCCAGATACGCAGTATTTT. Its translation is CAWSGGDYTPDTQYF. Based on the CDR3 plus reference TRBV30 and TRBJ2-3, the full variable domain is SQTIHQWPATLVQPVGSPLSLECTVEGTSNPNLYWYRQAAGRGLQLLFYSVGIGQISSEVPQNLSASRPQDRQFILSSKKLLLSDSGFYLCAWSGGDYTPDTQYFGPGTRLTVL.

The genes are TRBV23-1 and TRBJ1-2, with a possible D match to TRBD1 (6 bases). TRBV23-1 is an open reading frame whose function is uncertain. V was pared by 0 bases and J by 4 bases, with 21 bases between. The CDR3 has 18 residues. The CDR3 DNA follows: TGCGCCAGCAGTCAATCACCGGACAGCCTCCGTCAGATCTATGGCTACACCTTC. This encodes CASSQSPDSLRQIYGYTF.

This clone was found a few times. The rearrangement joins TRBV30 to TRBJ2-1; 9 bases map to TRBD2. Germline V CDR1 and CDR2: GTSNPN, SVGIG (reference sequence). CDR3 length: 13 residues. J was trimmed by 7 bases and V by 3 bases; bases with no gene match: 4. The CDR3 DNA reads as TGTGCCTGGAGGCGGGAGGGTATTAATGAGCAGTTCTTC. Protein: CAWRREGINEQFF.

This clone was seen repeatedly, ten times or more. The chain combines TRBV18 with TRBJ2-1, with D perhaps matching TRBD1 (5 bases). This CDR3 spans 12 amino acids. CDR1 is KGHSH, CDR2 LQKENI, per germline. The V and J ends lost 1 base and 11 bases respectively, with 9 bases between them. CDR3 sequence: CASSPLRDQQFF. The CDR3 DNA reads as TGTGCCAGCTCACCACTCAGGGATCAGCAGTTCTTC.

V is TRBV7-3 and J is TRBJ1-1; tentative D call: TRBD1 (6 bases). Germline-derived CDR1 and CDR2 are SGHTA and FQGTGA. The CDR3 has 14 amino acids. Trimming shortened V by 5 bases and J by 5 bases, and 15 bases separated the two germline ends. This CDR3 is CASSLNPRGTEAFF. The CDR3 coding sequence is TGTGCCAGCAGCCTGAATCCCAGGGGAACTGAAGCTTTCTTT.

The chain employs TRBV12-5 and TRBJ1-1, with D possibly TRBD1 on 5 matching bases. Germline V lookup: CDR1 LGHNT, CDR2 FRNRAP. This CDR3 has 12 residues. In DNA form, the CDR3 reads TGTGGTACTCGGGGCATGAACACTGAAGCTTTCTTT. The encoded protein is CGTRGMNTEAFF.

This CDR3 is CSVSGGTSGNTIYF. The CDR3 DNA sequence: TGCAGCGTGTCAGGGGGGACCTCTGGAAACACCATATATTTT. This sequence joins TRBV29-1 and TRBJ1-3; 7 nucleotides agree with TRBD1. The J segment lost 0 bases and the V segment lost 6 bases, leaving 5 bases of the junction unmatched. CDR1 and CDR2 from the germline V gene are SQVTM and ANQGSEA. This CDR3 spans 14 amino acids.

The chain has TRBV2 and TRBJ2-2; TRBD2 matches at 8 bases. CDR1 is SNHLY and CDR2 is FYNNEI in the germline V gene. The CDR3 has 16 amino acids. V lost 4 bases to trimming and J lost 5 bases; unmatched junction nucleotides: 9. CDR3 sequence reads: CASSATSGGWTGELFF. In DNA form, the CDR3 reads TGTGCCAGCAGTGCAACAAGCGGGGGATGGACCGGGGAGCTGTTTTTT. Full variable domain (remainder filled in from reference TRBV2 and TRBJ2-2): EPEVTQTPSHQVTQMGQEVILRCVPISNHLYFYWYRQILGQKVEFLVSFYNNEISEKSEIFDDQFSVERPDGSNFTLKIRSTKLEDSAMYFCASSATSGGWTGELFFGEGSRLTVL.